This is a list of T cell receptor beta chains from one sample in a study of spatial heterogeneity in lung cancer. TCRdb fed the 5' RACE reads into MiXCR, producing one record per CDR3 protein. This table has roughly 120,000 distinct CDR3 sequences, 12% appearing once. The specimen comprised PBMCs, sampled at follow-up. All receptors derive from a male donor with early-stage non-small cell lung cancer. Each CDR3 is given with its conserved first and last residue. D genes are given only for firm matches. The size field is filled for only some rows; it gives once, few, many or a size class.

size: NA
J: TRBJ2-5
V: TRBV28
D: NA
CDR3: CASRSKETQYF
DNA: TGTGCCAGCAGGTCGAAAGAGACCCAGTACTTC

size: many
J: TRBJ2-2
V: TRBV29-1
D: NA
CDR3: CSVGNRSNTGELFF
DNA: TGCAGCGTTGGCAACAGATCAAACACCGGGGAGCTGTTTTTT

size: few
J: TRBJ1-6
V: TRBV12-3/TRBV12-4
D: TRBD1
CDR3: CASRTGQYNSPLHF
DNA: TGTGCCAGCAGAACGGGACAGTATAATTCACCCCTCCACTTT

size: many
J: TRBJ1-5
V: TRBV24-1
D: NA
CDR3: CATSGAGNQPQHF
DNA: TGTGCCACCAGTGGGGCAGGCAATCAGCCCCAGCATTTT

size: NA
J: TRBJ2-2
V: TRBV5-1
D: NA
CDR3: CASSLVGPGELFF
DNA: TGCGCCAGCAGCTTGGTGGGGCCCGGGGAGCTGTTTTTT

size: many
J: TRBJ2-3
V: TRBV4-1
D: NA
CDR3: CATRTASTDTQYF
DNA: TGCGCAACCAGGACCGCTAGCACAGATACGCAGTATTTT

size: NA
J: TRBJ2-7
V: TRBV20-1
D: TRBD2
CDR3: CSARDPSGGTYEQYF
DNA: TGCAGTGCTAGAGATCCTAGCGGGGGGACCTACGAGCAGTACTTC

size: NA
J: TRBJ2-1
V: TRBV11-2
D: NA
CDR3: CASSPDQSSYNEQFF
DNA: TGTGCCAGCAGCCCAGACCAGAGCTCCTACAATGAGCAGTTCTTC

size: NA
J: TRBJ1-4
V: TRBV11-2
D: NA
CDR3: CASRVGVGKGATNEKLFF
DNA: TGTGCCAGCAGGGTGGGGGTCGGGAAAGGGGCAACTAATGAAAAACTGTTTTTT

size: many
J: TRBJ1-1
V: TRBV6-5
D: NA
CDR3: CASTTKSNTEAFF
DNA: TGTGCCAGCACGACCAAAAGTAACACTGAAGCTTTCTTT

size: NA
J: TRBJ1-5
V: TRBV19
D: NA
CDR3: CASSISRPGGSQPQHF
DNA: TGTGCCAGTAGTATCAGCCGTCCTGGGGGGAGCCAGCCCCAGCATTTT

size: many
J: TRBJ1-2
V: TRBV6-2/TRBV6-3
D: NA
CDR3: CASSYNNYGYTF
DNA: TGTGCCAGCAGTTACAACAACTATGGCTACACCTTC

size: few
J: TRBJ2-2
V: TRBV28
D: NA
CDR3: CASTSSNTGELFF
DNA: TGTGCCAGCACCTCGAGTAACACCGGGGAGCTGTTTTTT

size: NA
J: TRBJ2-7
V: TRBV21-1
D: NA
CDR3: CASCGLAGEQYF
DNA: TGTGCCAGCTGTGGACTAGCCGGCGAGCAGTACTTC

size: NA
J: TRBJ1-1
V: TRBV18
D: NA
CDR3: CASSPGAWNTEAFF
DNA: TGTGCCAGCTCACCGGGGGCGTGGAACACTGAAGCTTTCTTT

size: NA
J: TRBJ1-2
V: TRBV6-2/TRBV6-3
D: TRBD1
CDR3: CASRRTGSTYGYTF
DNA: TGTGCCAGCAGAAGGACAGGGTCGACCTATGGCTACACCTTC

size: NA
J: TRBJ1-4
V: TRBV5-1
D: TRBD1
CDR3: CASSSSGTGGATNEKLFF
DNA: TGCGCCAGCAGCTCCTCCGGGACAGGGGGGGCAACTAATGAAAAACTGTTTTTT

size: many
J: TRBJ1-6
V: TRBV6-2/TRBV6-3
D: NA
CDR3: CASRTRVLDESPLHF
DNA: TGTGCCAGCAGGACTCGAGTACTAGATGAATCACCCCTCCACTTT

size: few
J: TRBJ1-5
V: TRBV7-2
D: TRBD1
CDR3: CASSLGQDRNQPQHF
DNA: TGTGCCAGCAGTTTGGGACAGGACCGCAATCAGCCCCAGCATTTT

size: NA
J: TRBJ2-1
V: TRBV7-9
D: TRBD2
CDR3: CASIAGLAGGRSYNEQFF
DNA: TGTGCCAGCATCGCGGGACTAGCGGGGGGCCGCTCCTACAATGAGCAGTTCTTC

size: many
J: TRBJ2-2
V: TRBV7-3
D: NA
CDR3: CASSPKSSGELFF
DNA: TGTGCCAGCAGCCCAAAAAGTTCCGGGGAGCTGTTTTTT

size: many
J: TRBJ1-5
V: TRBV5-1
D: TRBD1
CDR3: CASSRDRDQPQHF
DNA: TGCGCCAGCAGCAGGGACAGGGATCAGCCCCAGCATTTT

size: few
J: TRBJ2-7
V: TRBV7-2
D: NA
CDR3: CASSTAQGYEQYF
DNA: TGTGCCAGCAGCACCGCGCAGGGATACGAGCAGTACTTC

size: NA
J: TRBJ1-1
V: TRBV12-3/TRBV12-4
D: TRBD1
CDR3: CASSYQGANTEAFF
DNA: TGTGCCAGCAGTTACCAGGGGGCCAACACTGAAGCTTTCTTT

size: many
J: TRBJ2-5
V: TRBV28
D: TRBD2
CDR3: CASSWAIGTTRDQETQYF
DNA: TGTGCCAGCAGTTGGGCGATCGGGACTACGAGAGACCAAGAGACCCAGTACTTC

size: few
J: TRBJ2-7
V: TRBV29-1
D: NA
CDR3: CSVVQGRNEQYF
DNA: TGCAGCGTTGTACAGGGGAGGAACGAGCAGTACTTC

size: few
J: TRBJ2-1
V: TRBV4-3
D: NA
CDR3: CASSQDTRLSSYNEQFF
DNA: TGCGCCAGCAGCCAAGACACGAGGTTAAGCTCCTACAATGAGCAGTTCTTC

size: many
J: TRBJ1-1
V: TRBV7-9
D: TRBD1
CDR3: CASSQWDRVNTEAFF
DNA: TGTGCCAGCAGCCAATGGGACAGGGTGAACACTGAAGCTTTCTTT

size: few
J: TRBJ1-1
V: TRBV4-3
D: TRBD1
CDR3: CASSHDRANTEAFF
DNA: TGCGCCAGCAGCCACGACAGGGCGAACACTGAAGCTTTCTTT

size: few
J: TRBJ1-1
V: TRBV7-8
D: TRBD1
CDR3: CASSLPWTGSTEAFF
DNA: TGTGCCAGCAGCTTACCCTGGACAGGGTCAACTGAAGCTTTCTTT

size: NA
J: TRBJ2-3
V: TRBV29-1
D: NA
CDR3: CSTPEWGASTDTQYF
DNA: TGCAGCACACCTGAGTGGGGGGCTAGCACAGATACGCAGTATTTT

size: NA
J: TRBJ2-2
V: TRBV2
D: NA
CDR3: CASTQRTPSNTGELFF
DNA: TGTGCCAGCACCCAACGGACACCATCGAACACCGGGGAGCTGTTTTTT

size: NA
J: TRBJ1-4
V: TRBV20-1
D: TRBD1
CDR3: CSARSTRDRALEKLFF
DNA: TGCAGTGCTAGGTCAACCCGGGACAGAGCTCTTGAAAAACTGTTTTTT

size: many
J: TRBJ1-1
V: TRBV6-5
D: NA
CDR3: CASSYNRAHTEAFF
DNA: TGTGCCAGCAGTTACAACAGGGCACACACTGAAGCTTTCTTT

size: many
J: TRBJ1-1
V: TRBV12-3/TRBV12-4
D: NA
CDR3: CASRVSGSMNTEAFF
DNA: TGTGCCAGCAGGGTCTCCGGGAGCATGAACACTGAAGCTTTCTTT

size: NA
J: TRBJ1-4
V: TRBV7-9
D: NA
CDR3: CASSLTSSKKLFF
DNA: TGTGCCAGCAGCTTAACCTCTTCAAAAAAACTGTTTTTT

size: few
J: TRBJ2-7
V: TRBV28
D: TRBD1
CDR3: CASSIRTGVGEQYF
DNA: TGTGCCAGCAGCATTCGGACAGGGGTCGGTGAGCAGTACTTC

size: NA
J: TRBJ1-2
V: TRBV27
D: NA
CDR3: CASSPVRGVRNYGYTF
DNA: TGTGCCAGCAGTCCTGTTAGGGGCGTCCGTAACTATGGCTACACCTTC

size: many
J: TRBJ2-4
V: TRBV6-2/TRBV6-3
D: NA
CDR3: CASSYSHRNIQYF
DNA: TGTGCCAGCAGTTACTCGCACCGGAACATTCAGTACTTC

size: few
J: TRBJ1-1
V: TRBV6-2/TRBV6-3
D: TRBD1
CDR3: CASRTGQGLNTEAFF
DNA: TGTGCCAGCAGAACGGGACAGGGGCTGAACACTGAAGCTTTCTTT

size: NA
J: TRBJ1-2
V: TRBV10-3
D: NA
CDR3: CAISEGEDFYYGYTF
DNA: TGTGCCATCAGTGAGGGTGAAGACTTCTACTATGGCTACACCTTC

size: few
J: TRBJ2-3
V: TRBV20-1
D: TRBD2
CDR3: CSAIHSGGGMRNTQYF
DNA: TGCAGTGCCATCCATTCGGGCGGGGGGATGAGGAATACGCAGTATTTT

size: few
J: TRBJ2-1
V: TRBV5-6
D: NA
CDR3: CASRSDQSSYNEQFF
DNA: TGTGCCAGCAGATCCGACCAGAGCTCCTACAATGAGCAGTTCTTC

size: NA
J: TRBJ1-2
V: TRBV5-1
D: NA
CDR3: CASSGRTDHYGYTF
DNA: TGCGCCAGCAGCGGAAGGACGGATCACTATGGCTACACCTTC

size: many
J: TRBJ2-6
V: TRBV7-3
D: TRBD1
CDR3: CASSSTGAQGYGANVLTF
DNA: TGTGCCAGCAGCTCCACAGGGGCACAGGGCTACGGGGCCAACGTCCTGACTTTC

size: NA
J: TRBJ2-3
V: TRBV19
D: NA
CDR3: CASSIGSPRGRADTQYF
DNA: TGTGCCAGTAGTATAGGCTCCCCTAGGGGCCGGGCAGATACGCAGTATTTT

size: few
J: TRBJ2-1
V: TRBV20-1
D: TRBD2
CDR3: CSASLAGGLNEQFF
DNA: TGCAGTGCTTCCCTAGCGGGGGGGTTAAATGAGCAGTTCTTC

size: few
J: TRBJ2-7
V: TRBV3-1
D: NA
CDR3: CASSPTGSIYEQYF
DNA: TGTGCCAGCAGCCCTACAGGGAGCATCTACGAGCAGTACTTC

size: many
J: TRBJ1-5
V: TRBV7-9
D: NA
CDR3: CASSPARERMAQHF
DNA: TGTGCCAGCAGCCCAGCCAGGGAGCGGATGGCCCAGCATTTT

size: many
J: TRBJ2-7
V: TRBV11-2
D: TRBD1
CDR3: CASRKRDRVDEQYF
DNA: TGTGCCAGCAGAAAAAGGGACAGGGTTGACGAGCAGTACTTC

size: NA
J: TRBJ2-5
V: TRBV12-3/TRBV12-4
D: NA
CDR3: CASSFSPGETQYF
DNA: TGTGCCAGCAGTTTCTCCCCGGGGGAGACCCAGTACTTC

size: NA
J: TRBJ2-5
V: TRBV19
D: TRBD1
CDR3: CASSPTGGEQETQYF
DNA: TGTGCCAGTAGTCCGACAGGGGGTGAACAAGAGACCCAGTACTTC

size: many
J: TRBJ1-4
V: TRBV3-1
D: NA
CDR3: CASSQEGWNEKLFF
DNA: TGTGCCAGCAGCCAAGAAGGGTGGAATGAAAAACTGTTTTTT

size: many
J: TRBJ2-7
V: TRBV29-1
D: NA
CDR3: CSVAFRSRSYEQYF
DNA: TGCAGCGTTGCGTTCAGGTCCCGCTCCTACGAGCAGTACTTC

size: NA
J: TRBJ2-2
V: TRBV3-1
D: NA
CDR3: CASSIGGTNTGELFF
DNA: TGTGCCAGCAGCATCGGGGGTACGAACACCGGGGAGCTGTTTTTT